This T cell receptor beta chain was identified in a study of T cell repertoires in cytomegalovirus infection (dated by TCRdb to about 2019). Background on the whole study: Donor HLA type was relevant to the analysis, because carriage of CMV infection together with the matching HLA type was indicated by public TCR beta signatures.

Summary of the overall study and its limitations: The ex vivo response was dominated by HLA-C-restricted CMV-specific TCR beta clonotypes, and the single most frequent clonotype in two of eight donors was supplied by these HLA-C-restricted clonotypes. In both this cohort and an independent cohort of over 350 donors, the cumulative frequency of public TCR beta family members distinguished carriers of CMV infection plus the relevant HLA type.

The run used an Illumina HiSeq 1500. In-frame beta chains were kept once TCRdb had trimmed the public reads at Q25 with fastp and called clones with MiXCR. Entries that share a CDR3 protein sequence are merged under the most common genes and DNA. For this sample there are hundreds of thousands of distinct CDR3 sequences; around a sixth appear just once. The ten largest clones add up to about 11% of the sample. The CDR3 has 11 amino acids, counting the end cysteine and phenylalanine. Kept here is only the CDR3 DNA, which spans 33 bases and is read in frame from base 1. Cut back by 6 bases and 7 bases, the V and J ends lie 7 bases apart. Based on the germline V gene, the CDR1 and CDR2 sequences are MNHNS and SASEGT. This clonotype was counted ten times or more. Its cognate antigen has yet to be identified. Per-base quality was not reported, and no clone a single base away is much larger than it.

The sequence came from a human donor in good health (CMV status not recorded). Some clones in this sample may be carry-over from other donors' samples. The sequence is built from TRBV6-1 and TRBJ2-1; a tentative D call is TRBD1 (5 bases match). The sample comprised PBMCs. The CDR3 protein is CASSRENEQFF. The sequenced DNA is TGTGCCAGCAGCAGGGAAAATGAGCAGTTCTTC.